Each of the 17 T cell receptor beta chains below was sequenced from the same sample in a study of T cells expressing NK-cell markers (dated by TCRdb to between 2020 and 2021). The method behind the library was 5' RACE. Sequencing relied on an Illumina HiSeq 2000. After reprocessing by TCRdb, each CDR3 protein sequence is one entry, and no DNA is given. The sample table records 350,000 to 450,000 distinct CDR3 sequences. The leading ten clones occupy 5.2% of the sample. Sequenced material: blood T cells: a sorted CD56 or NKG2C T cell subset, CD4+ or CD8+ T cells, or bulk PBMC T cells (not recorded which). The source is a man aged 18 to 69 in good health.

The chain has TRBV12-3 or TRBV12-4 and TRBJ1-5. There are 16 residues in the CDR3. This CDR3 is CASSFEDSLSNQPQHF.

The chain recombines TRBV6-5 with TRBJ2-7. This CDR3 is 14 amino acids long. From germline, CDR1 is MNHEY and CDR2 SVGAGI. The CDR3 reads CASSLTRGYNEQYF.

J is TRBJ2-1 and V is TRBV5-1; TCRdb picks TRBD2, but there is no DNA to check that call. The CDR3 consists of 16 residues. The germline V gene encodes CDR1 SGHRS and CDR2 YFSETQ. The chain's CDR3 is CASSPGTTLSYNEQFF.

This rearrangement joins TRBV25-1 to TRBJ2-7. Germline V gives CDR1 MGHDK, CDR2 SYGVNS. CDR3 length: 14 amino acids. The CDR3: CASSENVTSYEQYF.

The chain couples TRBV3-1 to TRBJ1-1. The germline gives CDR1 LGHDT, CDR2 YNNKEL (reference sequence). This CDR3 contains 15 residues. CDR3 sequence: CASSQDWPAYTEAFF.

The CDR3 reads CASSSQTVFAEQYF. This chain connects TRBV7-9 to TRBJ2-7; TCRdb outputs TRBD1, but without DNA this stays unchecked. The CDR3 sequence is 14 residues long. Per the germline V gene, CDR1 is SEHNR and CDR2 is FQNEAQ (reference sequence). Full variable domain (missing parts from reference TRBV7-9 and TRBJ2-7): DTGVSQNPRHKITKRGQNVTFRCDPISEHNRLYWYRQTLGQGPEFLTYFQNEAQLEKSRLLSDRFSAERPKGSFSTLEIQRTEQGDSAMYLCASSSQTVFAEQYFGPGTRLTVT.

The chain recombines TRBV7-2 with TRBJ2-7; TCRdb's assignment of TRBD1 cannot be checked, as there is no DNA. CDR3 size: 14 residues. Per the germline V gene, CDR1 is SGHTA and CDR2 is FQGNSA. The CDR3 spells CASSPTPGVGEQYF. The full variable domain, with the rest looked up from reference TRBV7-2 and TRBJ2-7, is GAGVSQSPSNKVTEKGKDVELRCDPISGHTALYWYRQSLGQGLEFLIYFQGNSAPDKSGLPSDRFSAERTGGSVSTLTIQRTQQEDSAVYLCASSPTPGVGEQYFGPGTRLTVT.

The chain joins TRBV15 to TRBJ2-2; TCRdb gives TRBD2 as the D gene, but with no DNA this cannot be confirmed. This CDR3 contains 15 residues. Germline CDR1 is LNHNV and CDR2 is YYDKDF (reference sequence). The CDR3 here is CATSRGGASTGELFF. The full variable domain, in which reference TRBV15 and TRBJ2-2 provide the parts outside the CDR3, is DAMVIQNPRYQVTQFGKPVTLSCSQTLNHNVMYWYQQKSSQAPKLLFHYYDKDFNNEADTPDNFQSRRPNTSFCFLDIRSPGLGDTAMYLCATSRGGASTGELFFGEGSRLTVL.

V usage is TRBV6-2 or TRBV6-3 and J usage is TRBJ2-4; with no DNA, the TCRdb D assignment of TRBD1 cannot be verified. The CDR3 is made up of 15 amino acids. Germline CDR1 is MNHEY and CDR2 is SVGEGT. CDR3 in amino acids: CASRPLGAIKNIQYF.

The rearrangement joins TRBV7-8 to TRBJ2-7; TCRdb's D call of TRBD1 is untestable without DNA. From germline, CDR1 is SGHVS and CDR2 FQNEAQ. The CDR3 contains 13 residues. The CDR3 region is CASRPPGSYEQYF.

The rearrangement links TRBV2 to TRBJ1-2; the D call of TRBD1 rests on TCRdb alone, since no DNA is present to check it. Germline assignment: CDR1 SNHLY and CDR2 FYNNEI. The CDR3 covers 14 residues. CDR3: CASSDGGTGVGYTF.

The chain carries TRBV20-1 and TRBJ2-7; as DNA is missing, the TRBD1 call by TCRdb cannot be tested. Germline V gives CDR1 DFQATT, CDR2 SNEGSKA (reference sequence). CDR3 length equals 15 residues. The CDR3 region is CSASKRTGGAGEQYF.

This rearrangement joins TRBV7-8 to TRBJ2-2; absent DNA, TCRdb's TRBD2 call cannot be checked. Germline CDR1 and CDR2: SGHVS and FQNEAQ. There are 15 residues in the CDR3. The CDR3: CASSPRRARAGELFF. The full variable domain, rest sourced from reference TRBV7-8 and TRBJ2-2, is GAGVSQSPRYKVAKRGQDVALRCDPISGHVSLFWYQQALGQGPEFLTYFQNEAQLDKSGLPSDRFFAERPEGSVSTLKIQRTQQEDSAVYLCASSPRRARAGELFFGEGSRLTVL.

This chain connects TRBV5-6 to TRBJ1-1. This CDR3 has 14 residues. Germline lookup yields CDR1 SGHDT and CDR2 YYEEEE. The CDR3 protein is CASSSTRRGGPAFF.

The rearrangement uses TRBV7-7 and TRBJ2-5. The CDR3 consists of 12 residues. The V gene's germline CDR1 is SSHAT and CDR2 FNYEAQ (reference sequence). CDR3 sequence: CASSPNRETQYF. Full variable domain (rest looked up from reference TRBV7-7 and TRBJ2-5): GAGVSQSPRYKVTKRGQDVTLRCDPISSHATLYWYQQALGQGPEFLTYFNYEAQPDKSGLPSDRFSAERPEGSISTLTIQRTEQRDSAMYRCASSPNRETQYFGPGTRLLVL.

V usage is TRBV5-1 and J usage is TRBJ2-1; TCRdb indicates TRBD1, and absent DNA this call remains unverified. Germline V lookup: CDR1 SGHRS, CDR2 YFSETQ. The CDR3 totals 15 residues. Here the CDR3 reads CASSLAGGFLDEQFF.

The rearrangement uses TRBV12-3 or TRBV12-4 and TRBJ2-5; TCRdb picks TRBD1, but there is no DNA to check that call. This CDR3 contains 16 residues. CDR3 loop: CASSLRRTGIGETQYF.